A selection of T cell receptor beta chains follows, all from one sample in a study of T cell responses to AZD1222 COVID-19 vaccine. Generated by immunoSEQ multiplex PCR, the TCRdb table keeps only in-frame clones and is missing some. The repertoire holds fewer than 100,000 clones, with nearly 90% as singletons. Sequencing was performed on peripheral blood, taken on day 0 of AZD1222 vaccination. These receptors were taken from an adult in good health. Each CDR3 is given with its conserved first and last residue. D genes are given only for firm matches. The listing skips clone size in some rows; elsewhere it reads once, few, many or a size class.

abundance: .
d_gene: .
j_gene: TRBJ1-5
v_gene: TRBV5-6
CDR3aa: CASSTAGGSNQPQHF
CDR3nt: TGTGCCAGCAGCACCGCGGGGGGAAGCAATCAGCCCCAGCATTTT

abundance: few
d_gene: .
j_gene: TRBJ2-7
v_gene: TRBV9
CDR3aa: CASSVEASAYEQYF
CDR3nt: TGTGCCAGCAGCGTAGAGGCTAGCGCCTACGAGCAGTACTTC

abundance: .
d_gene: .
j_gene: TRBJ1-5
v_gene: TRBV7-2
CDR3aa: CASSLAPRQSDSNQPQHF
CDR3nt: TGTGCCAGCAGCTTAGCTCCTAGACAGAGCGATAGCAATCAGCCCCAGCATTTT

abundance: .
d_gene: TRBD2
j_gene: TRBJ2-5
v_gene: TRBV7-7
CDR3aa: CASSFGLEETQYF
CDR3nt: TGTGCTAGCAGCTTCGGACTAGAGGAGACCCAGTACTTC

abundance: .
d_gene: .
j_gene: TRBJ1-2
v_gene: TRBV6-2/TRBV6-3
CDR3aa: CASSYSSGAGGYTF
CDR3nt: TGTGCCAGCAGTTACTCGAGCGGGGCCGGAGGCTACACCTTC

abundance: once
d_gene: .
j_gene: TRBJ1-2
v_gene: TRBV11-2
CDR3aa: CASSERGENYGYTF
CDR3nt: TGTGCCAGCAGCGAACGGGGCGAAAACTATGGCTACACCTTC

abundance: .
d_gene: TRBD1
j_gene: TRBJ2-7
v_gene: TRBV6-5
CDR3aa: CASSSGQANSYEQYF
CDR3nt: TGTGCCAGCAGTTCCGGACAGGCGAACTCCTACGAGCAGTACTTC

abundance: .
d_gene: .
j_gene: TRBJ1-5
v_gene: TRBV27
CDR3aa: CASSIGPGSNQPQHF
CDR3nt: TGTGCCAGCAGTATCGGACCCGGGAGCAATCAGCCCCAGCATTTT

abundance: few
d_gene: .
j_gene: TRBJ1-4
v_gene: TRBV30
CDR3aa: CAWSQGRRATNEKLFF
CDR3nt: TGTGCCTGGAGTCAAGGCAGACGAGCAACTAATGAAAAACTGTTTTTT

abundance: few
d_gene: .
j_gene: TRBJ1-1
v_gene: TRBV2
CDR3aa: CASSDNVYTEAFF
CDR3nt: TGTGCCAGCAGTGATAACGTGTACACCGAAGCTTTCTTT

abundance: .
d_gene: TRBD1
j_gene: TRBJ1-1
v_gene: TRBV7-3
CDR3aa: CASSTGQGKGGTEAFF
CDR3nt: TGTGCCAGCAGCACGGGACAGGGGAAAGGGGGCACTGAAGCTTTCTTT

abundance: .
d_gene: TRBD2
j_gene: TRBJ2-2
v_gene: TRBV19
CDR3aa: CASKALAGAANTGELFF
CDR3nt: TGTGCCAGCAAAGCCCTAGCGGGGGCCGCGAACACCGGGGAGCTGTTTTTT

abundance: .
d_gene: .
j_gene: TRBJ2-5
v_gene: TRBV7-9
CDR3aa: CASSLSPPGVIQYF
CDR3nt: TGTGCCAGCAGCTTATCCCCGCCAGGGGTCATCCAGTACTTC

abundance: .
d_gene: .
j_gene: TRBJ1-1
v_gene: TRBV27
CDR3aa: CASIDLAPGNGEAFF
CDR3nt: TGTGCCAGCATCGACCTGGCGCCAGGGAATGGTGAAGCTTTCTTT

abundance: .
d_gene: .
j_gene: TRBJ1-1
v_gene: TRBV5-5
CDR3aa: CASRMPPTEAFF
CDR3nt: TGTGCCAGCAGGATGCCTCCCACTGAAGCTTTCTTT

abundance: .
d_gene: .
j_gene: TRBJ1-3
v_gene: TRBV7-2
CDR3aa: CASSLGVLSSGNTIYF
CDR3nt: TGTGCCAGCAGCTTAGGGGTGCTGAGCTCTGGAAACACCATATATTTT

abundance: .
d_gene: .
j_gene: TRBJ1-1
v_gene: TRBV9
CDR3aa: CASSSRDTEAFF
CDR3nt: TGTGCCAGCAGCAGCCGGGACACTGAAGCTTTCTTT

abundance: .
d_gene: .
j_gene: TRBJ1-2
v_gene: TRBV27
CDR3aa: CASSSNYYGYTF
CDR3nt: TGTGCCAGCAGTTCCAACTACTATGGCTACACCTTC

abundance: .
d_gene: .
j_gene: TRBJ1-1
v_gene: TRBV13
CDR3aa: CASSSNNRYTEAFF
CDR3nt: TGTGCCAGCAGCTCCAATAACCGATACACTGAAGCTTTCTTT

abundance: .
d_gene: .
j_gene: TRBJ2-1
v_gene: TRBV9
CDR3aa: CASSVGSNEQFF
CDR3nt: TGTGCCAGCAGCGTAGGGAGCAATGAGCAGTTCTTC

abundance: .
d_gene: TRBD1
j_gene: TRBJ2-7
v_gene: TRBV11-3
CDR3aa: CARTGQPYEQYF
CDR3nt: TGTGCCAGAACGGGACAGCCTTACGAGCAGTACTTC

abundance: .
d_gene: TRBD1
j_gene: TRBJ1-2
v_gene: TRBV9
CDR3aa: CASSEGQGNIYGYTF
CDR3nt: TGTGCCAGCAGCGAGGGACAGGGGAATATTTATGGCTACACCTTC